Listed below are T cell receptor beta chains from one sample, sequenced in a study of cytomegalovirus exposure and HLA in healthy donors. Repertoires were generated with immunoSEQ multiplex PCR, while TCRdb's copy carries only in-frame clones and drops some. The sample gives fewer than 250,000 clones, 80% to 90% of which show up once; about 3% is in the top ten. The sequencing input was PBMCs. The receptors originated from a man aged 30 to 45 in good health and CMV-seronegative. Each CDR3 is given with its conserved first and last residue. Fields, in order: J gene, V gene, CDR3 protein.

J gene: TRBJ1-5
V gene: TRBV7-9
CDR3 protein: CASSRTGDSNQPQHF

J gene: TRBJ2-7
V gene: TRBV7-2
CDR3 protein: CASSLAGTANYEQYF

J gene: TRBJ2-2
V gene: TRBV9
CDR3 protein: CACRGTSLTGELFF

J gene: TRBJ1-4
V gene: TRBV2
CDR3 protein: CASSDEGRREKLFF

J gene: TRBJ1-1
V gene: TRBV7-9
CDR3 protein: CASSQNTVLNTEAFF

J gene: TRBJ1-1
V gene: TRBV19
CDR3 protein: CASSMGRQGKSTEAFF

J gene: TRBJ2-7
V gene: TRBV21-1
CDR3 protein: CASSAGDRGFSYEQYF

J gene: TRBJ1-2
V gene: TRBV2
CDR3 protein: CASQVFKAGYTF

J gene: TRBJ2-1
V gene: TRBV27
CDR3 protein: CASRHSGGSYNEQFF

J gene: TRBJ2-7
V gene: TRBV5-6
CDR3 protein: CASSTQGHPYEQYF

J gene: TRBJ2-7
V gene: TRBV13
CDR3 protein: CASSPGLAGNYEQYF

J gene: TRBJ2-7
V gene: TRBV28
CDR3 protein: CASSFVGGVYEQYF

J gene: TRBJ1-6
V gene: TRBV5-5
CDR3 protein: CASSLSSGGKNSPLHF

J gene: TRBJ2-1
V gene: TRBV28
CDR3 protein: CASSPDPRDEQFF

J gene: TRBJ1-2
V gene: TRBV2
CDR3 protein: CASSYDRGRYGYTF

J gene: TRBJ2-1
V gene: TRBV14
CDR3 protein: CASSQDPGQVYNEQFF

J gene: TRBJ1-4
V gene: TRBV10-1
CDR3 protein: CASRVPGQVNEKLFF

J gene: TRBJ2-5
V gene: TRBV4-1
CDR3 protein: CASSPSPGLAETQYF

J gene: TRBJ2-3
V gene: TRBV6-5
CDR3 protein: CASGFGGSTDTQYF

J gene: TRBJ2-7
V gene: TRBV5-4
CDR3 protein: CASSSTRDSVYEQYF

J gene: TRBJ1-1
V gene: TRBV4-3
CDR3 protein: CASSPTLNTEAFF

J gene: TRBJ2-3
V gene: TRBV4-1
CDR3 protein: CASSQEGGQRTDTQYF

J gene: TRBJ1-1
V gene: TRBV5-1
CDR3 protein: CASSPGQGARAFF

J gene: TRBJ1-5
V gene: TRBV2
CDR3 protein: CASSLGGLGNQPQHF

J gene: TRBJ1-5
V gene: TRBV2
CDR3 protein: CASSEGAIYSNQPQHF

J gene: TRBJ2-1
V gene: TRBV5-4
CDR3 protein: CASSFTTGGHNEQFF

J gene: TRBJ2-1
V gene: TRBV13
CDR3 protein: CASSGTRDNEQFF

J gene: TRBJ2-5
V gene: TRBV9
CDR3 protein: CASSGGQGARTQYF

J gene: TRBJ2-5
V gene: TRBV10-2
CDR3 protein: CASSGGGSEETQYF

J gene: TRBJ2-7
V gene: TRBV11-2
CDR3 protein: CASSTRQTYEQYF

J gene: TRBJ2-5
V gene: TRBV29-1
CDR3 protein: CSVRGLEAQETQYF

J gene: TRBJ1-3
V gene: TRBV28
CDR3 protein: CASSSGLGNTIYF

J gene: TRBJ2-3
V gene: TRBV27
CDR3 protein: CASSLYSGGSTDTQYF

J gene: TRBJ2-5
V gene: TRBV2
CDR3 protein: CASSEGYRGRETQYF

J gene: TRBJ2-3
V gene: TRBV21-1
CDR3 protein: CASSKAESQAGGQYF

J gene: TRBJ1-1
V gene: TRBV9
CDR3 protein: CASGRGLATEAFF

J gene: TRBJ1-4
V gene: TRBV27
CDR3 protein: CASSSGGGPSTNEKLFF

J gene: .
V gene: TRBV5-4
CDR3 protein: CASSFSLSYEQYF

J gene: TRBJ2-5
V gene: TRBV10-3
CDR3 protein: CAVGLAEETQYF

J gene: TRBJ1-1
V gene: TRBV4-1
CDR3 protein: CASSQETGERAFF

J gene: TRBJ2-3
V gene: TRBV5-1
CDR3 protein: CASSLGRTDTQYF

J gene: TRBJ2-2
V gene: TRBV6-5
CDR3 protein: CASSRTANTGELFF

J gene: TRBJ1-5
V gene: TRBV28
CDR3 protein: CASSSAGQGDQPQHF

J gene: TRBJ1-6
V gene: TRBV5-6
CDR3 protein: CASGLGRSNSPLHF

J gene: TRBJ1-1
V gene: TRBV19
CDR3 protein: CASSINSRDTFIEAFF

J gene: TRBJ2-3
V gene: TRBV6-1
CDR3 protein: CASSTGLTLGTQYF

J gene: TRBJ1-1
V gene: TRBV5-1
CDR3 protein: CASSWGGNTEAFF

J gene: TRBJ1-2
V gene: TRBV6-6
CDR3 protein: CASSYRVEGYTF

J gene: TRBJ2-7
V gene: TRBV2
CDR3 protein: CASRRGQDPYEQYF

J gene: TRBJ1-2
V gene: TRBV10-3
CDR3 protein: CAISDLRRDGYTF

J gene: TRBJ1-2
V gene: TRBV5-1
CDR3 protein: CASSLRHDYGYTF

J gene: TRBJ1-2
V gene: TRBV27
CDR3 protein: CASRTTGDAYGYTF

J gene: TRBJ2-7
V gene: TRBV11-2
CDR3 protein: CASSRADTVYEQYF

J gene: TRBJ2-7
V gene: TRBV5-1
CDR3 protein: CASSGGQGDYEQYF

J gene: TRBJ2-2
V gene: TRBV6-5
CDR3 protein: CASSYTPAGELFF